The entry below describes one T cell receptor beta chain. What it binds is unknown. TCRdb's table, derived via immunoSEQ multiplex PCR, lists solely in-frame clones and lacks some. The sample carries millions of clones, about 92% recorded once. The data derive from a study of shared clonotypes between healthy human individuals. Study-wide background: The plates for each donor numbered three CD4 naive, three CD4 memory, two CD8 naive and one CD8 memory.

The length of the CDR3 is 15 residues. Germline V CDR1 and CDR2: MDHEN, SYDVKM. Trimming removed 5 bases from V and 6 bases from J; junction bases left unmatched: 10. Free of recent acute infections or vaccinations, the donors were healthy HIV-negative adults. Researchers partitioned CD4+ cells into CD45RA+ naive and CD45RA-negative memory subsets. Study outcomes and limitations: Across a handful of donors, naive CD4 shared roughly 5%, naive CD8 more than 3%, memory CD4 2% to 2.5%, memory CD8 under 0.5%.

This receptor was obtained from a man in his late teens or twenties in good health. Some clones in this sample may be carry-over from other donors' samples. The sequenced sample consisted of naive CD4+ T cells from PBMCs. Subset indicated: CD45RA+ positively selected. The chain uses TRBV28 and TRBJ1-2; TRBD1 agrees at 9 bases. The DNA of the CDR3 is TGTGCCAGCAGTCTTACAGGGGGCATGTCAAATGGCTACACCTTC. Its protein product is CASSLTGGMSNGYTF.